This TCR beta chain appears in the sequencing data of a study of cytomegalovirus exposure and HLA in healthy donors. Both 60 Vbeta primers and 13 Jbeta primers went into the PCR. Clones were sequenced by immunoSEQ multiplex PCR, and TCRdb holds only the in-frame ones, with some missing. This table has some 95,000 clones, around four fifths appearing once. CDR1 and CDR2 from the germline V gene are SGHNT and YYREEE (reference sequence). There are 14 residues in the CDR3. Details on this clone: At one of its ends the junction is not consistent with the germline gene, which may arise from a read error.

The J gene is TRBJ1-6, the V gene TRBV5-4; TRBD1 matches at 7 bases. Sequenced input: PBMCs. The TCR sequence derives from a man aged 45-65 years in good health and CMV-seropositive. The CDR3, as DNA: TGTGCCAGCAGCTTCCGGGACAGCAATTCACCCCTCAACTTT. This translates into CASSFRDSNSPLNF. The variable domain in full, with the rest retrieved from reference TRBV5-4 and TRBJ1-6, is ETGVTQSPTHLIKTRGQQVTLRCSSQSGHNTVSWYQQALGQGPQFIFQYYREEENGRGNFPPRFSGLQFPNYSSELNVNALELDDSALYLCASSFRDSNSPLNFGNGTRLTVT.